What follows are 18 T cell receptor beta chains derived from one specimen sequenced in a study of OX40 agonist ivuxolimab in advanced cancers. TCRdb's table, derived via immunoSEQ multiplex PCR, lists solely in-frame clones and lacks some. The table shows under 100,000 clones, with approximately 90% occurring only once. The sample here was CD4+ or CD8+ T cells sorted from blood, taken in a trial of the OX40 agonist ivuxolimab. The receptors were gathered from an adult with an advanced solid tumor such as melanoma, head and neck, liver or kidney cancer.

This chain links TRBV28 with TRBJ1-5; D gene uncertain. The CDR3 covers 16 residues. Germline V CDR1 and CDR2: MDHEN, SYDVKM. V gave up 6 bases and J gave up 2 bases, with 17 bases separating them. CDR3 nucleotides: TGTGCCAGCAGACCGTCTGTCCGCCAGGGCAATCAGCCCCAGCATTTT. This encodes CASRPSVRQGNQPQHF.

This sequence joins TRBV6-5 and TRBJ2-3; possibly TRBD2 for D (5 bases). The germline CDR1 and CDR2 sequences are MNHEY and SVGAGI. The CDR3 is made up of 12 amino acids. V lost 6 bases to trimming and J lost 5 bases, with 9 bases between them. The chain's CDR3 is CASRPSGDTQYF. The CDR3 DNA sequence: TGTGCCAGCAGACCGAGCGGAGATACGCAGTATTTT.

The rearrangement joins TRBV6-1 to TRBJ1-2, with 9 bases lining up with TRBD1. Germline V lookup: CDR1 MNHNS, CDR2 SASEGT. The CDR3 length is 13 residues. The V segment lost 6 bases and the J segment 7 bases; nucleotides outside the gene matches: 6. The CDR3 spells CASRRTGEGGYTF. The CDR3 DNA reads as TGTGCCAGCAGGCGGACAGGGGAAGGTGGCTACACCTTC.

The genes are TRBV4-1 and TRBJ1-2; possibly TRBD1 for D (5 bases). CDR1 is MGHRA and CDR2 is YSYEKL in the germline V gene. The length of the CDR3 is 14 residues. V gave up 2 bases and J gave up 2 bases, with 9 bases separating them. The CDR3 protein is CASSQLAGNYGYTF. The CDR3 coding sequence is TGCGCCAGCAGCCAATTAGCAGGGAACTATGGCTACACCTTC.

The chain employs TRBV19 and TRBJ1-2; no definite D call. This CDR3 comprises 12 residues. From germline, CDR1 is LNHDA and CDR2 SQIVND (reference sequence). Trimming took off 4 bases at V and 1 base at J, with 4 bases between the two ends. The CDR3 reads CASSTYNYGYTF. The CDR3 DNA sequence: TGTGCCAGTAGTACATATAACTATGGCTACACCTTC. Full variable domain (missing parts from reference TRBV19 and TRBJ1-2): DGGITQSPKYLFRKEGQNVTLSCEQNLNHDAMYWYRQDPGQGLRLIYYSQIVNDFQKGDIAEGYSVSREKKESFPLTVTSAQKNPTAFYLCASSTYNYGYTFGSGTRLTVV.

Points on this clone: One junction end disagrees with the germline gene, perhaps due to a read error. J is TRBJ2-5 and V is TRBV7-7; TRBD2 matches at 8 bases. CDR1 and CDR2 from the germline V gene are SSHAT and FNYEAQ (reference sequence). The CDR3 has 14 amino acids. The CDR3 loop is CASSGSGKGETQYF. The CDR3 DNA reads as TGTGCTAGCAGCGGTAGCGGGAAGGGCGAGACCCAGTACTTC.

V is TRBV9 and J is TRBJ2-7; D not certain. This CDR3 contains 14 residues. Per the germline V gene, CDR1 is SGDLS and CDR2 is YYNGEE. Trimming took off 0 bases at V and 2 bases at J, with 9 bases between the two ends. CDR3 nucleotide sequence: TGTGCCAGCAGCGTAGAAGTGGGAACCTACGAGCAGTACTTC. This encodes CASSVEVGTYEQYF.

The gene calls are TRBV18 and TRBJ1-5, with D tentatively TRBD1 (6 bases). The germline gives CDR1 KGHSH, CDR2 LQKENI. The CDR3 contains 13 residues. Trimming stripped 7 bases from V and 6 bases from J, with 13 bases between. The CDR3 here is CASLRGGVQPQHF. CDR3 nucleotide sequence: TGTGCCAGCTTGAGGGGGGGCGTTCAGCCCCAGCATTTT.

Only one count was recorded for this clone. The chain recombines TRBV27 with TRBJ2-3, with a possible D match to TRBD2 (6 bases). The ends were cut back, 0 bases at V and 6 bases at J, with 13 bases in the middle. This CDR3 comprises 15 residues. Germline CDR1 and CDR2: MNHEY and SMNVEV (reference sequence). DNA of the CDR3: TGTGCCAGCAGTTTATCTTTCCGGGACTTCGATACGCAGTATTTT. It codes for CASSLSFRDFDTQYF.

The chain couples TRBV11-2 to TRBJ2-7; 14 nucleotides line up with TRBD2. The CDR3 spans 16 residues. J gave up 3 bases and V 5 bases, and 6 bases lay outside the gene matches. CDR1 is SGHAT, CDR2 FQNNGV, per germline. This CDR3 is CASSGGLAGVGYEQYF. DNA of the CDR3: TGTGCCAGCAGCGGGGGACTAGCGGGAGTTGGCTACGAGCAGTACTTC.

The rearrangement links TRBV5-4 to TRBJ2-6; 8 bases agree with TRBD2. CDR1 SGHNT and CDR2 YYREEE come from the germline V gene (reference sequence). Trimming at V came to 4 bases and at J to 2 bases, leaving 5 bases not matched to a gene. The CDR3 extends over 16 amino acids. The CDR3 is CASSPRGGAGANVLTF. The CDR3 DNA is TGTGCCAGCAGCCCCCGGGGGGGGGCTGGGGCCAACGTCCTGACTTTC. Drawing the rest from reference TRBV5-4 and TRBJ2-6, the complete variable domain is ETGVTQSPTHLIKTRGQQVTLRCSSQSGHNTVSWYQQALGQGPQFIFQYYREEENGRGNFPPRFSGLQFPNYSSELNVNALELDDSALYLCASSPRGGAGANVLTFGAGSRLTVL.

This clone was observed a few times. CDR3 residues: CASSLRGTGALNTEAFF. The CDR3 DNA follows: TGTGCCAGCAGTTTACGCGGGACAGGGGCTCTGAACACTGAAGCTTTCTTT. The chain carries TRBV27 and TRBJ1-1; 10 nucleotides agree with TRBD1. The CDR3 is 17 amino acids. CDR1 is MNHEY and CDR2 is SMNVEV in the germline V gene (reference sequence). Losses at the gene ends were 2 bases for V and 0 bases for J; bases not matched to a gene: 6.

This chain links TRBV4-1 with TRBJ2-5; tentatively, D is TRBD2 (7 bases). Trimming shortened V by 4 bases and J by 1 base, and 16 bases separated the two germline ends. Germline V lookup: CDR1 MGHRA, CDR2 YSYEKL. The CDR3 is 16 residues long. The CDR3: CASSRLGGDAQETQYF. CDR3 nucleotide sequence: TGCGCCAGCAGCCGCTTAGGGGGGGACGCCCAAGAGACCCAGTACTTC.

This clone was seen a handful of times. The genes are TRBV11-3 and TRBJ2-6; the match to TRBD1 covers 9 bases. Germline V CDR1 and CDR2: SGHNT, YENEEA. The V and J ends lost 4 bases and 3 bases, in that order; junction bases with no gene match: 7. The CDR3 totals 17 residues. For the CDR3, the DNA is TGTGCCAGCAGCTCCGGACAGGGGAGGTTTGGGGCCAACGTCCTGACTTTC. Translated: CASSSGQGRFGANVLTF.

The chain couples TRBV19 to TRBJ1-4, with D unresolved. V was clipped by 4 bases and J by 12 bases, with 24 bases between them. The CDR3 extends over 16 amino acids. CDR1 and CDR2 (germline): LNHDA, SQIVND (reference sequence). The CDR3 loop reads CASSTRYSFRLDELFF. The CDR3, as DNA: TGTGCCAGTAGTACAAGATACAGCTTTCGGTTAGACGAACTGTTTTTT.

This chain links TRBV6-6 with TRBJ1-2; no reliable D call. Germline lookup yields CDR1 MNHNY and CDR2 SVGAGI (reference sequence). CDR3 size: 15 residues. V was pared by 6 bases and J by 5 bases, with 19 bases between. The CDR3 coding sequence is TGTGCCAGCAGCCGGAAGGAACGACAAGAGTATGGCTACACCTTC. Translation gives CASSRKERQEYGYTF.

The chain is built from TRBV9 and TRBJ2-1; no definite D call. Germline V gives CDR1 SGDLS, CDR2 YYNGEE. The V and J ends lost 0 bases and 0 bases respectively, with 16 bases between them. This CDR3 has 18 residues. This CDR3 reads CASSVEGLPLSSYNEQFF. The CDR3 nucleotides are TGTGCCAGCAGCGTAGAGGGTCTGCCTCTGAGCTCCTACAATGAGCAGTTCTTC.

CDR3 sequence reads: CASSSRQGGTYEQYF. CDR3 nucleotide sequence: TGTGCCAGCAGCTCGAGACAAGGGGGAACCTACGAGCAGTACTTC. The J gene is TRBJ2-7, the V gene TRBV7-2; D is perhaps TRBD1 (6 bases). The CDR3 totals 15 residues. The V end was cut by 4 bases, the J end by 2 bases, with 15 bases between. CDR1 is SGHTA and CDR2 is FQGNSA in the germline V gene.